Described below is a single T cell receptor beta chain sequence and its context. No cognate antigen has been identified for it. No much larger clonotype is one base removed from it; base qualities were not supplied. Library construction relied on the immunoSEQ multiplex PCR assay. For the multiplex PCR, a mixture combining 60 forward primers for TCR Vbeta segments and 13 reverse primers for TCR Jbeta segments was used. The CDR3 region of rearranged TCR beta genes was amplified from genomic DNA by a multiplex PCR assay. The Illumina HiSeq System was used to sequence the amplified TCR beta libraries as 87-base-pair reads. Per the authors' processing: Across the 500 to 700 repertoires, a later analysis counted around 80 million unique TCR beta chains, roughly 11 million of which were shared by at least two donors. To remove PCR and sequencing errors, raw reads were error-corrected and collapsed into unique sequences using a nearest-neighbor algorithm that merged closely related sequences. To assign V, D and J gene segments, CDR3 sequences were aligned to IMGT reference sequences. For a sequence to be retained, a match of at least six nucleotides to both a V gene segment and a J gene segment was required. A rearrangement was called productive if the CDR3 had no stop codons and remained in frame with V and J, and every other rearrangement was called non-productive. CDR3 was defined by IMGT convention, running from the second conserved V-encoded cysteine to the conserved J-encoded phenylalanine. The earlier analysis of a few hundred of the donors excluded sequences that lacked an unambiguous match to a single V gene segment. An earlier analysis of a few hundred of the donors called V segments functional above 56.7% productive rearrangements and segregating when the between-donor standard deviation exceeded 5%. A statistical classification framework was built to diagnose cytomegalovirus status from the catalog of TCR beta chain sequences. V and J gene assignment, in a later analysis, came from comparing TCR nucleotide sequences with IMGT/GENE-DB human TR gene sequences. In a later analysis, CDR3 sequences and most-parsimonious VDJ recombination scenarios were assigned using the TCRdist pipeline. In a later analysis, each TCR beta chain was defined by its CDR3 amino acid sequence together with its V-gene family, and reads lacking a unique V-gene family were excluded. To address suspected cross-contamination and a sequencing artifact, a later analysis removed 592 highly shared, low-generation-probability nucleotide sequences. In a later analysis, a clonal expansion index was calculated for each public chain from normalized within-repertoire ranks of inferred template counts. Generation probabilities in a later analysis came from a VDJ recombination model fitted to out-of-frame rearrangements, and those results were checked against IGoR. A later analysis scored TCR-TCR, TCR-HLA and TCR-CMV co-occurrence with hypergeometric tests, applying a repertoire-size bias correction to TCR pairs. In a later analysis, false discovery rates were estimated by permuting HLA or CMV assignments 20 times. In a later analysis, co-occurring TCRs were grouped using DBSCAN, with TCRdist sequence similarity added in when clustering inside HLA-allele-positive subsets. Repertoires with fewer than 30,000 or more than 120,000 public chains, plus five repertoires with anomalous nucleotide sharing, were excluded from co-occurrence clustering. Not all clones reach the TCRdb copy of this immuneACCESS table, which keeps in-frame sequences only. Checked studies attribute under half of the gap to unresolved V genes and leave the rest unexplained. The D gene and trimming were derived from the DNA, and the V and J assignments and clone size from that table. This sample has 200,000 to 250,000 clones in its table, and around 89% of those were observed once. The ten top clones hold about 1% of the sample.

The CDR3, cysteine through phenylalanine, is 13 amino acids long. The DNA shown is the 39-base CDR3, in frame from base 1. Trimming leaves V shorter by 5 bases and J shorter by 6 bases, with the junction holding 8 bases beyond the gene matches. CDR1 and CDR2 are drawn from the germline V gene (reference sequence): GTSNPN, SVGIG. The sample belongs to a study of cytomegalovirus exposure and HLA in healthy donors (dated by TCRdb to the late 2010s). Some background on the complete study: An earlier analysis of approximately 640 of the donors reported 250 to 300 Gb of sequence data and about 100 million unique TCR beta sequences from 150 million to 200 million T cells. The study combined high-throughput TCR immunosequencing, statistical association of individual TCRs with disease status, and machine learning to predict cytomegalovirus infection status. Along with the roughly 700-subject first cohort, a separate validation cohort of around 110 different subjects was used. Rather than drawing on any new phenotypic data, the later analysis identified candidate immune exposures from TCR beta sequences and the way those sequences occurred across donors. Several DR-DQ haplotypes were handled as single units for association and clustering because linkage in the cohort was strong. The number of typed donors differed by locus: 629-630 for A, B, C, DRB1 and DQB1; some 500 for DQA1; approximately 600 for DPA1; and 400 to 480 for DPB1. Alongside the repertoire data, information on donor age, sex, ethnicity and CMV serostatus was compiled. HLA typing included class I and class II loci at four-digit resolution. Roughly 300 gigabases of sequencing data and 75 million to 85 million unique TCR sequences made up an early release that covered nearly 650 HLA-typed donors. To decide whether each TCR beta V gene segment behaved as functional or pseudogenic, an earlier analysis of some 580 of the donors relied on high-throughput TCR beta sequencing. The study used immunosequencing to profile the T cell repertoires of 666 subjects and linked those repertoires to cytomegalovirus serostatus. A later genetic analysis took genome-wide SNP genotypes for about three fifths of the 666 donors and used that subset as a discovery cohort. A later analysis re-analyzed previously published TCR beta repertoires from 666 donors and added high-resolution HLA genotyping to study TCR occurrence patterns. The genetic ancestry cluster associated with self-reported Caucasian donors included over 65% of the roughly 400 genotyped donors. Across 300 to 400 genotyped donors of the cohort, an average of about 240,000 unique TCR beta nucleotide sequences per donor were sequenced, and 15% to 20% of those sequences were non-productive. All discovery cohort repertoires had been generated on a single sequencing platform. The study aimed to test whether cataloging public T cell receptors could reveal signatures of past pathogen exposure. The investigation overall reported the following: The study gave a list of some 150 TCR beta chains associated with cytomegalovirus. In a later analysis, 15,000 to 20,000 TCR beta sequences were associated with specific HLA alleles at a false discovery rate of 0.05. The cohort was sequenced for TCR beta chains only, and without alpha or paired-chain data the features that could be detected were limited. The classifier was reported to diagnose cytomegalovirus status with high specificity and sensitivity in both the original and validation cohorts. Roughly 15 rarely observed V segments, including chromosome 9 orphons, were excluded from the earlier analysis of approximately 500 of the donors because counts were too low. Because HLA typing was missing for some donors at each locus, association tests included only the typed subset. A further reported finding was that TCR beta sequences accurately predicted the HLA-A and HLA-B alleles for most subjects in the first cohort. The 87-base-pair reads could not distinguish some IMGT-functional V segments, including TRBV6-2 and TRBV6-3, so those segments were excluded. Across donors, most TCR sequences were observed very rarely, whereas some public TCRs were present in many individuals. Compared with the approximately 720-donor mean, donors in an Asian-associated ancestry cluster had fewer N-insertions in productive TCRs, according to a later genetic analysis. The sequencing pipeline was judged likely to have produced a cluster of highly shared sequence variants as a technical artifact. According to the authors, the approach could potentially be generalized to other disease states and immunological phenotypes. According to a later analysis, TCR association rates differed among HLA loci, with DRB1 alleles showing the most associated TCRs and HLA-C alleles showing the fewest. Broadly in line with IMGT annotations, most TCR beta V segments showed up in productive rearrangements about 87% or about 30% of the time in an earlier analysis of several hundred of the donors. A later analysis reported that several top co-occurrence clusters appeared linked to parvovirus B19, influenza, CMV and Epstein-Barr virus. A later genetic analysis associated a missense DCLRE1C variant with V-gene and J-gene trimming of TCR beta chains, and an independent cohort replicated the association. A later analysis found that most CMV-associated TCR beta chains appeared HLA-restricted, with HLA associations seemingly driven largely by CMV exposure. Correlated functional status among segregating V segments might reflect linkage disequilibrium, but an unknown experimental factor could not be ruled out. Sequencing depth was assumed to be roughly uniform across donors in the presence/absence analyses, though that assumption may not hold. Assigning TCR associations to individual alleles was difficult when HLA alleles, especially DR and DQ, strongly co-occurred. CMV serostatus was the only immune exposure information available for the cohort. In vitro tests confirmed that a few of the cytomegalovirus-associated TCR beta chains recognize cytomegalovirus antigens. A later analysis found that HLA-associated TCR beta chains were more clonally expanded and had lower generation probabilities than equally common non-associated chains.

The cohort consisted of hundreds of healthy bone marrow donors. At the time of sampling, every cohort member was nominally healthy, though immune exposures that went unrecorded were likely present. The donor was CMV seronegative and was included in the group of several hundred seronegative cohort members. Every donor gave a peripheral blood sample, and the peripheral blood mononuclear cells from that sample were used for TCR beta sequencing. Genomic DNA extraction from the blood cell samples was performed with the Qiagen DNeasy Blood Extraction Kit. What was sequenced was PBMCs. The V gene is TRBV30 and the J gene is TRBJ1-2; TRBD1 matches 8 bases in the middle. The receptor's source is a woman under 30 in good health and CMV-seronegative. The DNA reads TGTGCCTGGGACAGGGGTTTCCGGAATGGCTACACCTTC. Its translation reads: CAWDRGFRNGYTF.